These 31 T cell receptor beta chains came from one sample sequenced in a study of early T cells in non-severe SARS-CoV-2 infection. TCRdb analysed the 5' RACE reads with MiXCR anew, one entry per CDR3 protein. The table lists some 28,000 distinct CDR3 sequences, 9.5% to 10% of them singletons. The sample taken for sequencing was whole blood. All receptors derive from an adult who was a healthcare worker with PCR-confirmed SARS-CoV-2 infection or an uninfected control (not recorded which).

The chain uses TRBV29-1 and TRBJ2-1; 8 nucleotides line up with TRBD1. This CDR3 has 14 residues. Germline CDR1 is SQVTM and CDR2 is ANQGSEA. Trimming removed 3 bases from V and 8 bases from J; junction bases left unmatched: 9. The CDR3 region is CSVERNRGKDEQFF. The CDR3 region has the DNA TGCAGCGTTGAGCGGAACAGGGGGAAGGATGAGCAGTTCTTC.

This clonotype was recorded at least ten times. The J gene is TRBJ2-3, the V gene TRBV5-6; no firm D call. CDR1 and CDR2 from the germline V gene are SGHDT and YYEEEE. Between the trimmed V and J ends, which lost 3 bases and 2 bases, there was a span of 1 base. This CDR3 is built from 11 residues. CDR3: CASSYTDTQYF. The CDR3 bases are TGTGCCAGCAGCTACACAGATACGCAGTATTTT.

The sample holds many counts of this clonotype. The chain combines TRBV6-5 with TRBJ1-4; D is unresolved. The V gene's germline CDR1 is MNHEY and CDR2 SVGAGI. CDR3 length equals 12 residues. V lost 3 bases, J lost 3 bases, and 2 bases lay in between. CDR3 nucleotide sequence: TGTGCCAGCAGTTATTCTAATGAAAAACTGTTTTTT. Amino acid sequence: CASSYSNEKLFF.

This clonotype was recorded at least ten times. The chain links TRBV7-2 to TRBJ2-3; no reliable D call. The CDR3 spans 14 residues. Germline V gene sequence: CDR1 SGHTA, CDR2 FQGNSA. The V and J ends lost 3 bases and 1 base respectively, with 8 bases between them. CDR3 loop: CASSFAFGTDTQYF. The CDR3 DNA follows: TGTGCCAGCAGCTTTGCGTTTGGCACAGATACGCAGTATTTT.

This clonotype was seen many times. DNA of the CDR3: TGTGCCATCAGCCCAGGGGGGTACACTGAAGCTTTCTTT. This codes for CAISPGGYTEAFF. J is TRBJ1-1 and V is TRBV10-3; TRBD1 matches at 7 bases. Germline V gives CDR1 ENHRY, CDR2 SYGVKD. Trimming at V came to 6 bases and at J to 3 bases, leaving 4 bases not matched to a gene. The CDR3 consists of 13 residues.

This clonotype was counted at least ten times. This chain joins TRBV7-3 and TRBJ2-1; D is undetermined. This CDR3 contains 14 residues. Germline CDR1 reads SGHTA; CDR2 reads FQGTGA. The germline V and J ends were trimmed by 1 base and 8 bases, with 12 bases remaining between them. The CDR3 nucleotides read TGTGCCAGCAGCTTAATGAGTAGCTCTGATGAGCAGTTCTTC. Encoded protein: CASSLMSSSDEQFF.

This clonotype was counted only a few times. The chain uses TRBV20-1 and TRBJ1-1; D not certain. V lost 1 base to trimming and J lost 7 bases, with 7 bases between them. The germline V gene has CDR1 DFQATT and CDR2 SNEGSKA (reference sequence). The CDR3 has 11 residues. In DNA, the CDR3 is TGCAGTGCTAGAGGGGAGGGTGAAGCTTTCTTT. Amino acids: CSARGEGEAFF.

In its sample, this clonotype was seen a few times. The CDR3 is CASMAGGSTDTQYF. Here the CDR3 DNA reads TGTGCCAGCATGGCGGGGGGAAGCACAGATACGCAGTATTTT. The rearrangement joins TRBV12-3 or TRBV12-4 to TRBJ2-3, with TRBD2 identical over 8 bases. The CDR3 spans 14 residues. Trimming removed 7 bases from V and 0 bases from J; junction bases left unmatched: 3.

This clonotype was seen ten or more times. The genes are TRBV6-2 or TRBV6-3 and TRBJ2-7; 8 bases align to TRBD2. J was trimmed by 4 bases and V by 6 bases; bases with no gene match: 5. The germline V gene encodes CDR1 MNHEY and CDR2 SVGEGT. The CDR3 sequence is 13 residues long. The CDR3 sequence: CASRSSGVYEQYF. In DNA form, the CDR3 reads TGTGCCAGCAGGAGTAGCGGGGTGTACGAGCAGTACTTC.

This clonotype was counted many times. This sequence joins TRBV20-1 and TRBJ1-3, with D maybe TRBD1 (5 bases). The CDR3 totals 14 residues. CDR1 is DFQATT and CDR2 is SNEGSKA in the germline V gene (reference sequence). Trimming shortened V by 3 bases and J by 8 bases, and 17 bases separated the two germline ends. The CDR3 protein is CSARGTTQVDTIYF. In DNA, the CDR3 is TGCAGTGCTAGGGGGACCACCCAAGTTGACACCATATATTTT.

This rearrangement joins TRBV7-7 to TRBJ2-7; D remains unclear. The germline V and J ends were trimmed by 1 base and 2 bases, with 9 bases remaining between them. The CDR3 has 14 residues. Per the germline V gene, CDR1 is SSHAT and CDR2 is FNYEAQ (reference sequence). The CDR3 spells CASSLVYGAYEQYF. The CDR3 bases are TGTGCCAGCAGCTTAGTGTATGGAGCCTACGAGCAGTACTTC.

By share, this clonotype counts as medium-sized. The J gene is TRBJ2-2, the V gene TRBV6-5; tentative D call: TRBD1 (5 bases). Germline V lookup: CDR1 MNHEY, CDR2 SVGAGI. The CDR3 contains 15 residues. The V end was cut by 6 bases, the J end by 5 bases, with 16 bases between. The CDR3 spells CASSPVGEWTGELFF. The CDR3 region has the DNA TGTGCCAGCAGCCCTGTAGGGGAATGGACCGGGGAGCTGTTTTTT.

This clonotype was observed many times. J is TRBJ2-3 and V is TRBV7-9; D unclear. The germline V and J ends were trimmed by 4 bases and 0 bases, with 17 bases remaining between them. CDR3 size: 17 residues. The germline CDR1 and CDR2 sequences are SEHNR and FQNEAQ (reference sequence). The CDR3 DNA reads TGTGCCAGCAGCTCCGATGTCTTAGGAGCGAGCACAGATACGCAGTATTTT. Encoded protein: CASSSDVLGASTDTQYF.

This clonotype came up once. The CDR3 loop reads CAITLTGGSYGYTF. The CDR3 DNA reads TGTGCCATCACCTTGACAGGAGGGTCGTATGGCTACACCTTC. V gene TRBV10-3 combines with J gene TRBJ1-2; maybe TRBD1 (6 bases). V lost 7 bases and J 5 bases, leaving 17 bases between the germline ends. The germline gives CDR1 ENHRY, CDR2 SYGVKD. The CDR3 is made up of 14 amino acids.

This clonotype turned up a few times. The chain couples TRBV3-1 to TRBJ2-2, with D uncertain. Trimming shortened V by 0 bases and J by 0 bases, and 14 bases separated the two germline ends. Germline V gene sequence: CDR1 LGHDT, CDR2 YNNKEL (reference sequence). There are 18 residues in the CDR3. Written as DNA, the CDR3 is TGTGCCAGCAGCCAAGATCAGGATTATTTTGCGAACACCGGGGAGCTGTTTTTT. Residues: CASSQDQDYFANTGELFF.

CDR3: CASSPGEGRPQHF. The CDR3 DNA reads TGTGCCAGCAGCCCGGGGGAGGGGCGGCCCCAGCATTTT. This chain uses TRBV7-2 with TRBJ1-5; the D gene is possibly TRBD1 (5 bases). Germline-derived CDR1 and CDR2 are SGHTA and FQGNSA. The CDR3 has 13 amino acids. V dropped 5 bases and J dropped 9 bases, with 14 bases sitting between them. Based on the CDR3 plus reference TRBV7-2 and TRBJ1-5, the full variable domain is GAGVSQSPSNKVTEKGKDVELRCDPISGHTALYWYRQSLGQGLEFLIYFQGNSAPDKSGLPSDRFSAERTGGSVSTLTIQRTQQEDSAVYLCASSPGEGRPQHFGDGTRLSIL.

This clonotype was found many times. The chain has TRBV9 and TRBJ1-2; no reliable D call. Germline CDR1 is SGDLS and CDR2 is YYNGEE. V was trimmed by 1 base and J by 4 bases, leaving 8 bases between them. CDR3 length equals 13 residues. The CDR3 nucleotides are TGTGCCAGCAGCGTACAGCCCTCCTATGGCTACACCTTC. Its translation is CASSVQPSYGYTF.

This chain uses TRBV20-1 with TRBJ2-1; tentative D call: TRBD2 (8 bases). Between the trimmed V and J ends, which lost 6 bases and 10 bases, there was a span of 22 bases. The length of the CDR3 is 14 residues. CDR1 is DFQATT and CDR2 is SNEGSKA in the germline V gene (reference sequence). CDR3 bases: TGCAGTGCCCGGGAGGGGGCCCCAGAAAGGGAGCAGTTCTTC. The encoded protein is CSAREGAPEREQFF.

This clonotype was seen a handful of times. The gene calls are TRBV27 and TRBJ2-3; 8 nucleotides match TRBD1. V was clipped by 7 bases and J by 3 bases; unmatched bases: 3. Per germline, CDR1 MNHEY and CDR2 SMNVEV (reference sequence). This CDR3 has 13 amino acids. The CDR3 loop is CASMDRDTDTQYF. In DNA, the CDR3 is TGTGCCAGCATGGACAGGGATACAGATACGCAGTATTTT.

This clonotype was recorded many times. The chain couples TRBV29-1 to TRBJ2-7, with D unclear. V was cut by 0 bases and J by 1 base, with 7 bases left in between. CDR1 SQVTM and CDR2 ANQGSEA come from the germline V gene. This CDR3 has 13 residues. The CDR3 coding sequence is TGCAGCGTTGAAGATCGAGCTTCCTACGAGCAGTACTTC. This translates into CSVEDRASYEQYF.

This clonotype was seen ten or more times. V and J are TRBV12-3 or TRBV12-4 and TRBJ2-2; no clear D. This CDR3 spans 12 amino acids. V lost 2 bases and J lost 2, with 0 bases in between. This chain's CDR3 is CASSLNTGELFF. In DNA form, the CDR3 reads TGTGCCAGCAGTTTAAACACCGGGGAGCTGTTTTTT.

The chain carries TRBV27 and TRBJ2-3, with 14 positions matching TRBD2. CDR1 MNHEY and CDR2 SMNVEV come from the germline V gene (reference sequence). This CDR3 comprises 16 residues. V dropped 5 bases and J dropped 6; count of bases not matched to a gene: 7. The CDR3 sequence is CASSVRTSGGSDTQYF. In DNA, the CDR3 is TGTGCCAGCAGTGTCAGGACTAGCGGGGGGTCGGATACGCAGTATTTT.

This clonotype was recorded many times. The DNA of the CDR3 is TGCAGCGTTTCAGCAGGGTCTAATTCACCCCTCCACTTT. Protein product: CSVSAGSNSPLHF. This rearrangement joins TRBV29-1 to TRBJ1-6; TRBD1 might be the D (5 bases). The CDR3 runs to 13 residues. Germline CDR1 reads SQVTM; CDR2 reads ANQGSEA. Trimming stripped 5 bases from V and 6 bases from J, with 11 bases between. Full variable domain (remainder filled in from reference TRBV29-1 and TRBJ1-6): SAVISQKPSRDICQRGTSLTIQCQVDSQVTMMFWYRQQPGQSLTLIATANQGSEATYESGFVIDKFPISRPNLTFSTLTVSNMSPEDSSIYLCSVSAGSNSPLHFGNGTRLTVT.

This clonotype was seen many times. The chain links TRBV10-3 to TRBJ2-3; 8 bases line up with TRBD1. The CDR3 is made up of 14 amino acids. Germline trimming cut 6 bases from V and 4 bases from J; bases unmatched to any gene: 6. Germline values: CDR1 ENHRY, CDR2 SYGVKD. The CDR3 sequence is CAIRGQVGADTQYF. As DNA, the CDR3 is TGTGCCATCAGGGGACAGGTCGGGGCAGATACGCAGTATTTT.

The table lists this clonotype with many counts. This sequence joins TRBV5-1 and TRBJ2-1; a weak D match, TRBD2 (6 bases). Germline-derived CDR1 and CDR2 are SGHRS and YFSETQ. The CDR3 consists of 15 residues. Trimming stripped 1 base from V and 7 bases from J, with 15 bases between. CDR3 sequence (DNA): TGCGCCAGCAGCTTGTTAGCGGCCTCGGGGAATGAGCAGTTCTTC. It translates to CASSLLAASGNEQFF.

The table lists this clonotype with many counts. CDR3 sequence (DNA): TGTGCCAGCAGCTCCAGGGAGGTGGGGGTCAATGAGCAGTTCTTC. It encodes CASSSREVGVNEQFF. This chain uses TRBV5-4 with TRBJ2-1; tentatively, D is TRBD2 (6 bases). This CDR3 has 15 amino acids. Germline loops: CDR1 SGHNT, CDR2 YYREEE (reference sequence). Trimming shortened V by 3 bases and J by 6 bases, and 16 bases separated the two germline ends.

This clonotype was seen many times. Here the CDR3 reads CASSWGGGGELFF. In nucleotides, the CDR3 is TGTGCCAGCAGCTGGGGTGGCGGCGGGGAGCTGTTTTTT. The J gene is TRBJ2-2, the V gene TRBV7-3, with D unresolved. Germline values: CDR1 SGHTA, CDR2 FQGTGA. V lost 4 bases and J lost 7, with 10 bases in between. The CDR3 consists of 13 residues.

The V and J genes are TRBV27 and TRBJ2-5, with D tentatively TRBD1 or TRBD2 (5 bases each). V was trimmed by 5 bases and J by 9 bases, leaving 16 bases between them. This CDR3 has 13 amino acids. Germline values: CDR1 MNHEY, CDR2 SMNVEV (reference sequence). The CDR3 spells CASSPGTTQAQYF. The CDR3 DNA sequence: TGTGCCAGCAGTCCTGGGACGACGCAGGCCCAGTACTTC.

This clonotype has at least ten counts. The chain has TRBV20-1 and TRBJ2-7, with 8 bases fitting TRBD2. This CDR3 is 12 amino acids long. Unmatched junction bases numbered 1, after V lost 4 bases and J lost 2 bases. Per germline, CDR1 DFQATT and CDR2 SNEGSKA (reference sequence). The CDR3 is CSAMGLAYEQYF. The DNA for the CDR3 is TGCAGTGCTATGGGACTAGCCTACGAGCAGTACTTC.

The table lists this clonotype with many counts. The chain combines TRBV6-5 with TRBJ2-3; 7 bases are shared with TRBD1. Germline V gene data show CDR1 as MNHEY and CDR2 as SVGAGI. V gave up 2 bases and J gave up 6 bases; unmatched junction bases: 26. The CDR3 length is 21 residues. CDR3 bases: TGTGCCAGCAGTTACGGAGACGGGGCCCGCCCCGGGAAGGGGGCCCCGGATACGCAGTATTTT. Translating it yields CASSYGDGARPGKGAPDTQYF.

The chain recombines TRBV29-1 with TRBJ1-3; a possible D gene is TRBD1 (6 bases). Trimming shortened V by 0 bases and J by 4 bases, and 10 bases separated the two germline ends. Germline-derived CDR1 and CDR2 are SQVTM and ANQGSEA. The CDR3 has 14 residues. CDR3 residues: CSVEEGAVGNTIYF. CDR3 nucleotide sequence: TGCAGCGTTGAAGAGGGGGCGGTGGGAAACACCATATATTTT.